The TCR beta chain under discussion was sequenced for a study of CDR3 diversity in severe acne. From the PCR reads, TCRdb called clonotypes with MiXCR, one entry per CDR3 protein. This table holds approximately 97,000 distinct CDR3 sequences, roughly half found once. By sample fraction, this clonotype is medium-sized (0.01 to 0.1%). Specimen: blood. This TCR derives from a male donor with acne.

This chain's CDR3 is CAIPGLAGGDNEQFF. The CDR3 nucleotides read TGTGCCATCCCGGGACTAGCGGGAGGAGACAATGAGCAGTTCTTC. The genes are TRBV25-1 and TRBJ2-1, with 15 positions matching TRBD2. The CDR3 spans 15 residues. Germline-derived CDR1 and CDR2 are MGHDK and SYGVNS. After removal of 10 bases from V and 5 bases from J, the junction contained 6 bases not matched to a gene. The full variable domain, its missing parts supplied by reference TRBV25-1 and TRBJ2-1, is EADIYQTPRYLVIGTGKKITLECSQTMGHDKMYWYQQDPGMELHLIHYSYGVNSTEKGDLSSESTVSRIRTEHFPLTLESARPSHTSQYLCAIPGLAGGDNEQFFGPGTRLTVL.